The T cell receptor beta chain under discussion was sequenced for a study of OX40 agonist ivuxolimab in advanced cancers. Study summary: In three patients, partial responses were observed, one with hepatocellular carcinoma and two with cutaneous melanoma.

With regard to this clone: Its antigen remains unidentified.

Anyone with autoimmune disease history or systemic immunosuppression was excluded. Broader study findings: With doses of 0.1 to 3.0 mg/kg, CD4+ and CD8+ blood T cells had undergone clonal expansion by week 6.

This table comes from immunoSEQ multiplex PCR, and its TCRdb copy is limited to in-frame clones, with some not included. The table lists about 10,000 clones, about 63% of them singletons. The germline V gene encodes CDR1 SNHLY and CDR2 FYNNEI. This CDR3 has 13 amino acids. The V end lost 8 bases, the J end lost 3 bases, and 12 bases lay between the germline ends. The sequences come from CD4+ or CD8+ T cells sorted from blood, collected in a trial of the OX40 agonist ivuxolimab. This TCR came from an adult with an advanced solid tumor such as melanoma, head and neck, liver or kidney cancer. The chain has TRBV2 and TRBJ2-3; no clear D. CDR3 amino acids: CASPPAKTDTQYF. CDR3 coding DNA: TGTGCCAGCCCCCCGGCAAAAACAGATACGCAGTATTTT.